Listed below are T cell receptor beta chains from one sample, sequenced in a study of blood T cell repertoires in COVID-19. The table came from immunoSEQ multiplex PCR; TCRdb's copy has only in-frame clones and leaves some out. This sample carries 190,000 or so clones, approximately 78% of them seen once, and the ten largest clones take 2.8%. Source material: peripheral blood. Receptors were obtained from a woman older than 75 with active or convalescent COVID-19. CDR3s include the opening cysteine and the closing phenylalanine or tryptophan. D genes are given only for firm matches. Clone size appears in some rows only: once, few, many, or a class for an expanded clone.

cdr3_aa: CASTYRGEPNQPQHF; cdr3_nt: TGTGCCAGTACCTACCGCGGGGAACCCAATCAGCCCCAGCATTTT; d_call: -; clone_size: -; v_call: TRBV19; j_call: TRBJ1-5
cdr3_aa: CASSQGATGYFNEQYF; cdr3_nt: TGTGCCAGCAGCCAAGGCGCGACAGGGTATTTCAACGAGCAGTACTTC; d_call: TRBD1; clone_size: -; v_call: TRBV3-1/TRBV3-2; j_call: TRBJ2-7
cdr3_aa: CATSRERDYRDSPLHF; cdr3_nt: TGTGCCACCAGCAGAGAAAGGGACTATCGGGATTCACCCCTCCACTTT; d_call: -; clone_size: few; v_call: TRBV15; j_call: TRBJ1-6
cdr3_aa: CASSFTLWATDTQYF; cdr3_nt: TGTGCCAGCAGTTTTACCCTGTGGGCAACAGATACGCAGTATTTT; d_call: -; clone_size: -; v_call: TRBV27; j_call: TRBJ2-3
cdr3_aa: CASSQDRTGELFF; cdr3_nt: TGTGCCAGCAGTCAGGACAGAACCGGGGAGCTGTTTTTT; d_call: -; clone_size: -; v_call: TRBV11-2; j_call: TRBJ2-2
cdr3_aa: CASSRPGGAREQYF; cdr3_nt: TGTGCCAGCAGCCGACCCGGTGGGGCTCGAGAGCAGTACTTC; d_call: -; clone_size: -; v_call: TRBV14; j_call: TRBJ2-7
cdr3_aa: CASSVEPGSTEAFF; cdr3_nt: TGTGCCAGCAGCGTAGAACCGGGGTCAACTGAAGCTTTCTTT; d_call: -; clone_size: -; v_call: TRBV9; j_call: TRBJ1-1
cdr3_aa: CASSLSSYNEQFF; cdr3_nt: TGTGCCAGCAGCTTGAGCTCCTACAATGAGCAGTTCTTC; d_call: -; clone_size: -; v_call: TRBV9; j_call: TRBJ2-1
cdr3_aa: CASSWGPSGELFF; cdr3_nt: TGTGCCAGCAGTTGGGGGCCGAGCGGGGAGCTGTTTTTT; d_call: -; clone_size: few; v_call: TRBV27; j_call: TRBJ2-2
cdr3_aa: CAWSVRTGAYGYTF; cdr3_nt: TGTGCCTGGAGTGTTAGGACAGGCGCGTATGGCTACACCTTC; d_call: TRBD1; clone_size: -; v_call: TRBV30; j_call: TRBJ1-2
cdr3_aa: CASSSHGGTGANVLTF; cdr3_nt: TGTGCCAGCAGCTCCCACGGGGGAACTGGGGCCAACGTCCTGACTTTC; d_call: -; clone_size: -; v_call: TRBV7-8; j_call: TRBJ2-6
cdr3_aa: CASSLGGGYGNQPQHF; cdr3_nt: TGCGCCAGCAGCCTCGGGGGAGGTTATGGCAATCAGCCCCAGCATTTT; d_call: -; clone_size: -; v_call: TRBV4-1; j_call: TRBJ1-5
cdr3_aa: CASSEWWDTEQYF; cdr3_nt: TGTGCCAGCAGTGAATGGTGGGACACCGAGCAGTACTTC; d_call: -; clone_size: once; v_call: TRBV6-1; j_call: TRBJ2-7
cdr3_aa: CASSFGQSSYNEQFF; cdr3_nt: TGCGCCAGCAGCTTCGGACAGAGCTCCTACAATGAGCAGTTCTTC; d_call: -; clone_size: -; v_call: TRBV4-1; j_call: TRBJ2-1
cdr3_aa: CASSRTEYNSPLHF; cdr3_nt: TGTGCCAGCAGCCGTACAGAGTATAATTCACCCCTCCACTTT; d_call: -; clone_size: -; v_call: TRBV7-9; j_call: TRBJ1-6
cdr3_aa: CASRTAGGGVRGYTF; cdr3_nt: TGTGCCAGCAGAACCGCAGGGGGCGGGGTTCGGGGCTACACCTTC; d_call: TRBD1; clone_size: -; v_call: TRBV28; j_call: TRBJ1-2
cdr3_aa: CASSPSSGGRKNIQYF; cdr3_nt: TGTGCCAGCAGCCCATCTTCGGGGGGGCGCAAAAACATTCAGTACTTC; d_call: TRBD2; clone_size: -; v_call: TRBV5-4; j_call: TRBJ2-4
cdr3_aa: CASTYKGTDTQYF; cdr3_nt: TGTGCCAGCACCTATAAAGGCACAGATACGCAGTATTTT; d_call: -; clone_size: -; v_call: TRBV25-1; j_call: TRBJ2-3
cdr3_aa: CASSLAGGTNYGYTF; cdr3_nt: TGTGCCAGCAGCTTAGCCGGGGGGACTAACTATGGCTACACCTTC; d_call: -; clone_size: -; v_call: TRBV13; j_call: TRBJ1-2
cdr3_aa: CASSRGQGEEAFF; cdr3_nt: TGTGCCAGCAGCCGCGGACAGGGTGAAGAAGCTTTCTTT; d_call: TRBD1; clone_size: -; v_call: TRBV7-8; j_call: TRBJ1-1
cdr3_aa: CASSLDRASGSPLHF; cdr3_nt: TGTGCCAGCAGTTTGGACAGGGCCTCTGGTTCACCCCTCCACTTT; d_call: TRBD1; clone_size: -; v_call: TRBV2; j_call: TRBJ1-6
cdr3_aa: CAAGGMNTEAFF; cdr3_nt: TGTGCCGCGGGGGGCATGAACACTGAAGCTTTCTTT; d_call: -; clone_size: -; v_call: TRBV28; j_call: TRBJ1-1
cdr3_aa: CASSLGHANYGYTF; cdr3_nt: TGTGCCAGCAGCTTAGGACATGCGAACTATGGCTACACCTTC; d_call: -; clone_size: once; v_call: TRBV5-6; j_call: TRBJ1-2
cdr3_aa: CATSDGRAGYGYTF; cdr3_nt: TGTGCCACCAGTGATGGAAGGGCGGGCTATGGCTACACCTTC; d_call: -; clone_size: -; v_call: TRBV24-1; j_call: TRBJ1-2